One sample yielded the 21 T cell receptor beta chains listed below, sequenced in a study of early T cells in non-severe SARS-CoV-2 infection. TCRdb re-called the 5' RACE reads through MiXCR, storing one row per CDR3 protein. The table has tens of thousands of distinct CDR3 sequences, 12% seen once. The input for sequencing was whole blood, taken at baseline. The receptor set was obtained from an adult who was a healthcare worker with PCR-confirmed SARS-CoV-2 infection or an uninfected control (not recorded which). The donor label of this sample is uncertain.

The gene calls are TRBV5-5 and TRBJ1-1; D remains ambiguous. The V end was cut by 0 bases, the J end by 1 base, with 7 bases between. The CDR3 has 14 residues. CDR1 and CDR2 from the germline V gene are SGHKS and YYEKEE (reference sequence). CDR3 nucleotide sequence: TGTGCCAGCAGCTTGGTGGCAGCGAACACTGAAGCTTTCTTT. This encodes CASSLVAANTEAFF.

This clonotype was observed at least ten times. The chain uses TRBV5-4 and TRBJ2-4; D gene unclear. There are 14 residues in the CDR3. Germline V gene data show CDR1 as SGHNT and CDR2 as YYREEE (reference sequence). Trimming stripped 2 bases from V and 8 bases from J, with 14 bases between. CDR3 loop: CASSLKGSVDIQYF. The CDR3 DNA is TGTGCCAGCAGCTTAAAAGGCTCGGTTGACATTCAGTACTTC.

This clonotype appeared a few times. This chain uses TRBV28 with TRBJ2-3; no definite D call. Deletions cut 5 bases from V and 3 bases from J, with 12 bases between. The CDR3 has 14 amino acids. From germline, CDR1 is MDHEN and CDR2 SYDVKM. In DNA form, the CDR3 reads TGTGCCAGCAGTCCCCGAATGGGGACAGATACGCAGTATTTT. It yields the protein CASSPRMGTDTQYF.

This rearrangement joins TRBV3-1 to TRBJ1-1; possibly TRBD1 for D (5 bases). Germline V CDR1 and CDR2: LGHDT, YNNKEL (reference sequence). The CDR3 has 15 amino acids. V was trimmed by 4 bases and J by 1 base, leaving 13 bases between them. CDR3 nucleotides: TGTGCCAGCAGCCTTCCGACAGATAAGAACACTGAAGCTTTCTTT. It yields the protein CASSLPTDKNTEAFF. Full variable domain (outside the CDR3, taken from reference TRBV3-1 and TRBJ1-1): DTAVSQTPKYLVTQMGNDKSIKCEQNLGHDTMYWYKQDSKKFLKIMFSYNNKELIINETVPNRFSPKSPDKAHLNLHINSLELGDSAVYFCASSLPTDKNTEAFFGQGTRLTVV.

This clonotype was detected only a few times. V is TRBV25-1 and J is TRBJ1-4; 9 bases agree with TRBD1. V lost 3 bases to trimming and J lost 5 bases; unmatched junction nucleotides: 4. CDR3 length: 15 amino acids. Germline-derived CDR1 and CDR2 are MGHDK and SYGVNS. The CDR3 spells CASSDVGTGNEKLFF. The CDR3 DNA reads as TGTGCCAGCAGTGATGTCGGGACAGGGAATGAAAAACTGTTTTTT.

The rearrangement joins TRBV1 to TRBJ2-7; TRBD2 is the table's D call, not checked against the DNA. TRBV1 is noted as a pseudogene. The CDR3 consists of 18 residues. DNA for the CDR3: TGCACCAGCAGCCACAGGACTAGCGGGCACCGTACCGTTTACGAGCAGTACGTC. Translating it yields CTSSHRTSGHRTVYEQYV.

CDR3 amino acids: CASSNRDGNQPQHF. CDR3 nucleotides: TGTGCCAGTAGTAACCGGGACGGAAATCAGCCCCAGCATTTT. This rearrangement joins TRBV19 to TRBJ1-5, with D maybe TRBD1 (5 bases). V dropped 4 bases and J dropped 4 bases, with 11 bases sitting between them. CDR3 size: 14 residues. The germline gives CDR1 LNHDA, CDR2 SQIVND (reference sequence).

This clonotype was counted ten times or more. The chain couples TRBV12-3 or TRBV12-4 to TRBJ1-1, with D uncertain. The CDR3 runs 13 residues. V dropped 10 bases and J dropped 1 base, with 13 bases sitting between them. The CDR3 nucleotides are TGTGCCACACGGAGGACGCCGAACACTGAAGCTTTCTTT. It translates to CATRRTPNTEAFF.

The gene calls are TRBV12-3 or TRBV12-4 and TRBJ1-1; D uncertain. The CDR3 has 12 residues. Trimming cost V 3 bases and J 5 bases, with 7 bases left between them. The CDR3 DNA reads as TGTGCCAGCAGTTTCTCAGAGACTGAAGCTTTCTTT. Protein product: CASSFSETEAFF.

J is TRBJ2-1 and V is TRBV28; 10 bases are a match to TRBD2. Germline V CDR1 and CDR2: MDHEN, SYDVKM. The V and J ends lost 1 base and 10 bases, in that order; junction bases with no gene match: 4. The CDR3 length is 14 residues. Here the CDR3 reads CASSLLAGGTEQFF. The CDR3 region has the DNA TGTGCCAGCAGTTTATTAGCGGGGGGAACCGAGCAGTTCTTC.

V gene TRBV12-3 or TRBV12-4 combines with J gene TRBJ1-5; D call uncertain. The CDR3 sequence is 11 residues long. Trimming pared 1 base from V and 7 bases from J, leaving 2 bases between. The CDR3 sequence: CASSLGQPQHF. The CDR3 region has the DNA TGTGCCAGCAGTTTAGGCCAGCCCCAGCATTTT.

The genes are TRBV12-2 and TRBJ2-7. TRBV12-2 is annotated as a pseudogene. The CDR3 is 10 amino acids. This CDR3 is CASRFAEQYV. Here the CDR3 DNA reads TGTGCAAGTCGCTTCGCCGAGCAGTACGTC.

V is TRBV19 and J is TRBJ2-3; D perhaps matches TRBD2 (5 bases). Germline V gene lookup returns CDR1 LNHDA and CDR2 SQIVND (reference sequence). V lost 11 bases and J 2 bases, leaving 14 bases between the germline ends. This CDR3 is built from 13 residues. CDR3 DNA sequence: TGTGCCTGGAGGCCGACTAACACAGATACGCAGTATTTT. Residues: CAWRPTNTDTQYF.

The V and J genes are TRBV24-1 and TRBJ2-2, with D tentatively TRBD1 (5 bases). Trimming removed 1 base at V and 1 base at J, with 9 bases between. CDR1 and CDR2 (germline): KGHDR, SFDVKD. There are 16 residues in the CDR3. The CDR3 DNA reads TGTGCCACCAGTGATTTAAGGGGTCTGAACACCGGGGAGCTGTTTTTT. It translates to CATSDLRGLNTGELFF.

This clonotype came up a few times. This sequence joins TRBV10-1 and TRBJ2-6; D is ambiguous. The CDR3 is 16 amino acids. V lost 0 bases to trimming and J lost 2 bases, with 8 bases between them. Germline lookup yields CDR1 WNHNN and CDR2 SYGVQD (reference sequence). The CDR3 nucleotides read TGCGCCAGCAGTGAGTCGGCCTCACCTGGGGCCAACGTCCTGACTTTC. Protein: CASSESASPGANVLTF.

This rearrangement joins TRBV11-1 to TRBJ2-1; 9 nucleotides align to TRBD1. V was clipped by 1 base and J by 6 bases; unmatched bases: 4. Per the germline V gene, CDR1 is SGHAT and CDR2 is FQDESV (reference sequence). The CDR3 length is 15 residues. The CDR3 spells CASSLGGQGINEQFF. CDR3 bases: TGTGCCAGCAGCTTAGGGGGACAGGGAATCAATGAGCAGTTCTTC.

The chain uses TRBV7-8 and TRBJ2-1; tentatively, D is TRBD2 (6 bases). With 5 bases removed from V and 4 bases from J, the gap between germline ends came to 15 bases. Germline CDR1 is SGHVS and CDR2 is FQNEAQ. This CDR3 comprises 15 residues. This CDR3 is CASSRPAGFYNEQFF. The CDR3 DNA reads TGTGCCAGCAGCCGTCCGGCGGGATTTTACAATGAGCAGTTCTTC. The full variable domain, its missing parts supplied by reference TRBV7-8 and TRBJ2-1, is GAGVSQSPRYKVAKRGQDVALRCDPISGHVSLFWYQQALGQGPEFLTYFQNEAQLDKSGLPSDRFFAERPEGSVSTLKIQRTQQEDSAVYLCASSRPAGFYNEQFFGPGTRLTVL.

This clonotype was seen more than once but under ten times. The CDR3 loop is CASSLALGSPMNTEAFF. CDR3 nucleotide sequence: TGTGCCAGCAGCTTAGCTCTGGGCAGTCCCATGAACACTGAAGCTTTCTTT. J is TRBJ1-1 and V is TRBV7-9; the D is unclear. V dropped 0 bases and J dropped 0 bases, with 14 bases sitting between them. The CDR3 is made up of 17 amino acids. Germline CDR1 and CDR2: SEHNR and FQNEAQ (reference sequence).

The CDR3 protein is CASTLGRDRTNTGELFF. The CDR3 DNA is TGTGCCAGCACCCTAGGCCGGGACAGGACTAACACCGGGGAGCTGTTTTTT. This chain connects TRBV5-6 to TRBJ2-2, with TRBD1 matching 8 bases. The CDR3 consists of 17 residues. Losses at the gene ends were 6 bases for V and 2 bases for J; bases not matched to a gene: 12. The germline V gene encodes CDR1 SGHDT and CDR2 YYEEEE.

This clonotype was counted a few times. The chain uses TRBV14 and TRBJ2-5, with TRBD1 matching 9 bases. The CDR3 length is 17 residues. The J segment lost 4 bases and the V segment lost 0 bases, leaving 9 bases of the junction unmatched. Germline V CDR1 and CDR2: SGHDN, FVKESK. CDR3 region: CASSQEIGTGTGETQYF. For the CDR3, the DNA is TGTGCCAGCAGCCAAGAAATCGGGACAGGGACCGGAGAGACCCAGTACTTC.

The V and J genes are TRBV12-3 or TRBV12-4 and TRBJ2-2; D tentatively fits TRBD1 or TRBD2 (6 bases each). Trimming removed 8 bases at V and 1 base at J, with 17 bases between. This CDR3 region has 16 residues. The CDR3 nucleotides read TGTGCCAGCGCCGATTTCGGGGGACAGAACACCGGGGAGCTGTTTTTT. It encodes CASADFGGQNTGELFF.